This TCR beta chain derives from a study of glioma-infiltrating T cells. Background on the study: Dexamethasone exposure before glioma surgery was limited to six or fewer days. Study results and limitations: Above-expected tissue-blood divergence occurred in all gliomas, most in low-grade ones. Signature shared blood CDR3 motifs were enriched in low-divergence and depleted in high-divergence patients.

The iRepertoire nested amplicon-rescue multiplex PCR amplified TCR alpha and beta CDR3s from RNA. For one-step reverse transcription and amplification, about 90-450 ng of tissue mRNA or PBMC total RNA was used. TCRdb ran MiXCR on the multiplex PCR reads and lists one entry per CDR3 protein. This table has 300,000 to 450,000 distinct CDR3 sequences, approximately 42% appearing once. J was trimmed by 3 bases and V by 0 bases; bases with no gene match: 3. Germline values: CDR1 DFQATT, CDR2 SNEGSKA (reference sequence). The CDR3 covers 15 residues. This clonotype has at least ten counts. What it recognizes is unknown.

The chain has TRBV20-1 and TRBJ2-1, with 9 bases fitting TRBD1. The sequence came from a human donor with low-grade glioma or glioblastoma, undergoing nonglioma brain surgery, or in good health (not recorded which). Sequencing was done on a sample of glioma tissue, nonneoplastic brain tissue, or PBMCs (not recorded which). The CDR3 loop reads CSARDRDRDYNEQFF. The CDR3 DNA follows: TGCAGTGCTAGAGATAGGGACAGGGACTACAATGAGCAGTTCTTC.